A single sample gave rise to the 18 T cell receptor beta chains below, sequenced in a study of Graves' ophthalmopathy and Graves' hyperthyroidism. RNA served as the template for amplifying TCR beta CDR3 regions. An initial RT-PCR round employing HTBI primers preceded a second-round multiplex PCR. TCRdb re-derived calls from the multiplex PCR reads in MiXCR, one entry per CDR3 protein. The table records about 210,000 distinct CDR3 sequences, just under 30% of them present only once. Material for sequencing was peripheral blood. These receptors all come from a man between 50 and 59 years old with Graves' ophthalmopathy.

This clonotype was observed at least ten times. The chain links TRBV4-2 to TRBJ2-2; D not certain. The CDR3 has 12 residues. V dropped 3 bases and J dropped 8 bases, with 7 bases sitting between them. Germline CDR1 reads LGHNA; CDR2 reads YNFKEQ. The CDR3 bases are TGTGCCAGCAGCCATGTAACAGGGGAGCTGTTTTTT. Its translation: CASSHVTGELFF.

The table lists this clonotype with many counts. V and J are TRBV6-6 and TRBJ2-7, with D uncertain. The length of the CDR3 is 13 residues. Trimming left V 2 bases short and J 6 bases short, with 11 bases between. Germline CDR1 and CDR2: MNHNY and SVGAGI (reference sequence). This CDR3 is CASSYPASGEQYF. Here the CDR3 DNA reads TGTGCCAGCAGTTACCCTGCTTCGGGCGAGCAGTACTTC.

This clonotype occurred many times. V and J are TRBV28 and TRBJ1-5; D might be TRBD1 (6 bases). CDR3 length equals 15 residues. V lost 9 bases and J 4 bases, leaving 19 bases between the germline ends. The germline V gene encodes CDR1 MDHEN and CDR2 SYDVKM. In DNA form, the CDR3 reads TGTGCCAGTAGGCTACAGGGAAGGAGTAATCAGCCCCAGCATTTT. Its protein product is CASRLQGRSNQPQHF.

The chain joins TRBV25-1 to TRBJ2-7; D is undetermined. Germline CDR1 reads MGHDK; CDR2 reads SYGVNS. The CDR3 spans 14 residues. Trimming removed 8 bases from V and 1 base from J, with 15 bases in between. CDR3 coding DNA: TGTGCCAGCGGAAGAAGTGACTGGTCCTACGAGCAGTACTTC. Protein product: CASGRSDWSYEQYF.

This clonotype was observed a single time. J is TRBJ1-5 and V is TRBV6-2 or TRBV6-3; D is unclear. The germline V and J ends were trimmed by 0 bases and 4 bases, with 16 bases remaining between them. Per germline, CDR1 MNHEY and CDR2 SVGEGT. The CDR3 is 17 residues long. CDR3 region: CASSYSGAVTENQPQHF. CDR3 DNA: TGTGCCAGCAGTTACTCAGGAGCCGTCACCGAAAATCAGCCCCAGCATTTT.

Many counts were recorded for this clonotype. The chain employs TRBV3-1 and TRBJ2-5; the match to TRBD2 covers 11 bases. Per germline, CDR1 LGHDT and CDR2 YNNKEL (reference sequence). With 5 bases clipped from V and 4 bases from J, the junction kept 6 bases outside the gene matches. This CDR3 is 15 amino acids long. CDR3 protein: CASSELAGEIETQYF. As DNA, the CDR3 is TGTGCCAGCAGCGAACTAGCGGGAGAAATAGAGACCCAGTACTTC.

This clonotype was seen at least ten times. This chain links TRBV28 with TRBJ2-7, with D perhaps TRBD1 (6 bases). CDR1 and CDR2 from the germline V gene are MDHEN and SYDVKM. V was pared by 8 bases and J by 0 bases, with 11 bases between. CDR3 length: 13 amino acids. The CDR3 region is CASQGFSSYEQYF. CDR3 nucleotides: TGTGCCAGCCAGGGGTTTAGCTCCTACGAGCAGTACTTC.

This clonotype was observed many times. The V and J genes are TRBV6-5 and TRBJ2-7; D gene uncertain. Trimming left V 0 bases short and J 4 bases short, with 7 bases between. The CDR3 totals 13 residues. The germline V gene has CDR1 MNHEY and CDR2 SVGAGI. This CDR3 is CASSYSEAYEQYF. In nucleotides, the CDR3 is TGTGCCAGCAGTTACTCCGAAGCATACGAGCAGTACTTC.

In this sample, this clonotype turned up many times. The chain uses TRBV7-9 and TRBJ2-2, with D perhaps TRBD2 (5 bases). Between the trimmed V and J ends, which lost 1 base and 0 bases, there was a span of 12 bases. CDR1 and CDR2 from the germline V gene are SEHNR and FQNEAQ (reference sequence). The CDR3 contains 17 residues. The CDR3 coding sequence is TGTGCCAGCAGCTTAGGAGCGGTCCTAGCGAACACCGGGGAGCTGTTTTTT. This encodes CASSLGAVLANTGELFF.

This clonotype has just one count. The rearrangement uses TRBV6-2 or TRBV6-3 and TRBJ2-2, with D hard to call. Germline CDR1 reads MNHEY; CDR2 reads SVGEGT. The CDR3 contains 15 residues. V shed 4 bases and J shed 0 bases, with 9 bases lying between them. The CDR3 DNA is TGTGCCAGCAGTTTTGCCCCAGCGAACACCGGGGAGCTGTTTTTT. Amino acid sequence: CASSFAPANTGELFF.

The chain carries TRBV6-5 and TRBJ1-1; D is unresolved. V was trimmed by 0 bases and J by 0 bases, leaving 8 bases between them. This CDR3 contains 15 residues. CDR1 and CDR2 (germline): MNHEY, SVGAGI. The CDR3 sequence: CASSYSARLNTEAFF. CDR3 sequence (DNA): TGTGCCAGCAGTTACTCAGCACGGTTGAACACTGAAGCTTTCTTT.

This clonotype was observed many times. The CDR3 region has the DNA TGCAGCGTTGAAGGTCAGGGGAACCAAGAGACCCAGTACTTC. Protein product: CSVEGQGNQETQYF. The rearrangement links TRBV29-1 to TRBJ2-5; D is possibly TRBD1 (6 bases). V shed 1 base and J shed 0 bases, with 9 bases lying between them. Germline CDR1 is SQVTM and CDR2 is ANQGSEA. This CDR3 comprises 14 residues.

This clonotype was seen ten or more times. The rearrangement uses TRBV6-1 and TRBJ2-7; tentative D call: TRBD1 (6 bases). The CDR3 has 14 amino acids. Germline CDR1 MNHNS, CDR2 SASEGT. The V end was cut by 6 bases, the J end by 3 bases, with 15 bases between. The CDR3 is CASRSGQTVYEQYF. In DNA form, the CDR3 reads TGTGCCAGCAGGTCCGGACAGACCGTCTACGAGCAGTACTTC.

The genes are TRBV12-3 or TRBV12-4 and TRBJ2-2; D might be TRBD1 (6 bases). V dropped 5 bases and J dropped 4 bases, with 14 bases sitting between them. The CDR3 contains 15 residues. The CDR3 loop is CASSPHRDSTGELFF. CDR3 nucleotides: TGTGCCAGCAGTCCGCACAGGGATAGCACCGGGGAGCTGTTTTTT.

This clonotype was counted at least ten times. The chain links TRBV19 to TRBJ2-7, with D possibly being TRBD1 (6 bases). The CDR3 loop spans 13 amino acids. CDR1 is LNHDA and CDR2 is SQIVND in the germline V gene (reference sequence). The V end lost 11 bases, the J end lost 6 bases, and 20 bases lay between the germline ends. CDR3 nucleotide sequence: TGTGCCGGTTCCAGGACAGTTGGAATCGAGCAGTACTTC. Translation: CAGSRTVGIEQYF.

There are many counts of this clonotype. The chain employs TRBV6-1 and TRBJ2-7; the match to TRBD2 covers 9 bases. Germline CDR1 is MNHNS and CDR2 is SASEGT. V gave up 5 bases and J gave up 0 bases; unmatched junction bases: 2. The CDR3 is 14 amino acids. CDR3 protein: CASSHSGSSYEQYF. As DNA, the CDR3 is TGTGCCAGCAGTCATAGCGGGAGCTCCTACGAGCAGTACTTC.

This clonotype was seen many times. This rearrangement joins TRBV11-2 to TRBJ2-7; D not resolved. The germline CDR1 and CDR2 sequences are SGHAT and FQNNGV. The CDR3 extends over 14 amino acids. V gave up 3 bases and J gave up 2 bases, with 11 bases separating them. The CDR3 bases are TGTGCCAGCAGCTTGGTCCGCTCTCCCTACGAGCAGTACTTC. It yields the protein CASSLVRSPYEQYF.

Ten or more counts support this clonotype. In nucleotides, the CDR3 is TGTGCCAGCAGCCCTCAACAGGGAAACATTCAGTACTTC. Amino acids: CASSPQQGNIQYF. J is TRBJ2-4 and V is TRBV5-6; maybe TRBD1 (6 bases). Trimming took 4 bases from V and 6 from J, leaving 11 bases between them. Per germline, CDR1 SGHDT and CDR2 YYEEEE. The CDR3 runs 13 residues.